The 30 T cell receptor beta chains given below trace back to one sample, sequenced in a study of OX40 agonist ivuxolimab in advanced cancers. TCRdb's table, derived via immunoSEQ multiplex PCR, lists solely in-frame clones and lacks some. The sample includes about 46,000 clones, around 87% seen only once; the top ten take around 11%. This material consisted of CD4+ or CD8+ T cells sorted from blood, taken in a trial of the OX40 agonist ivuxolimab. The receptor set was obtained from an adult with an advanced solid tumor such as melanoma, head and neck, liver or kidney cancer.

The CDR3 is CASSFNLAGGRNEQFF. Written as DNA, the CDR3 is TGTGCCAGCAGCTTTAACCTAGCGGGGGGTCGAAATGAGCAGTTCTTC. The chain combines TRBV7-9 with TRBJ2-1, with 11 bases that match TRBD2. Germline CDR1 is SEHNR and CDR2 is FQNEAQ (reference sequence). This CDR3 spans 16 amino acids. V shed 3 bases, J shed 7 bases, and the junction held 8 bases outside the gene matches.

CDR3 protein: CASSSGGTGSYEQYF. The CDR3 region has the DNA TGTGCCAGCAGTAGCGGGGGGACAGGTTCCTACGAGCAGTACTTC. The V call is TRBV9, the J call TRBJ2-7; 10 positions match TRBD2. J gave up 1 base and V 5 bases, and 6 bases lay outside the gene matches. In germline, CDR1 is SGDLS, CDR2 YYNGEE. The length of the CDR3 is 15 residues.

The chain carries TRBV6-5 and TRBJ1-1; weak D call: TRBD1 (6 bases). The V and J ends lost 9 bases and 0 bases respectively, with 17 bases between them. The CDR3 consists of 15 residues. Germline V gene lookup returns CDR1 MNHEY and CDR2 SVGAGI. CDR3 in amino acids: CASRGRGRLNTEAFF. The CDR3 nucleotides read TGTGCCAGTAGGGGGAGGGGGAGATTGAACACTGAAGCTTTCTTT.

The V call is TRBV6-6, the J call TRBJ1-6; unclear D gene. V lost 2 bases, J lost 5 bases, and 4 bases lay in between. Germline values: CDR1 MNHNY, CDR2 SVGAGI (reference sequence). This CDR3 has 13 residues. In DNA form, the CDR3 reads TGTGCCAGCAGTTACAGGGATAATTCACCCCTCCACTTT. This gives the protein CASSYRDNSPLHF.

CDR3 residues: CASRTSYNEQFF. Here the CDR3 DNA reads TGTGCCAGCAGAACATCCTACAATGAGCAGTTCTTC. This rearrangement joins TRBV7-9 to TRBJ2-1; D remains unclear. This CDR3 region has 12 residues. Germline assignment: CDR1 SEHNR and CDR2 FQNEAQ (reference sequence). The ends were cut back, 6 bases at V and 1 base at J, with 4 bases in the middle.

The chain carries TRBV4-3 and TRBJ1-4, with a possible D match to TRBD1 (5 bases). Germline V gene sequence: CDR1 LGHNA, CDR2 YSLEER. This CDR3 is 18 amino acids long. V lost 0 bases to trimming and J lost 1 base, with 15 bases between them. The CDR3: CASSQDSAGLITNEKLFF. CDR3 bases: TGCGCCAGCAGCCAAGATTCGGCGGGACTGATAACTAATGAAAAACTGTTTTTT.

The chain carries TRBV5-5 and TRBJ1-2, with a tentative D call TRBD1 (5 bases). Germline CDR1 and CDR2: SGHKS and YYEKEE (reference sequence). The CDR3 covers 16 residues. V gave up 1 base and J gave up 4 bases, with 17 bases separating them. CDR3 coding DNA: TGTGCCAGCAGCTTGTTCTGGGAGGGACTCGGCTATGGCTACACCTTC. This gives the protein CASSLFWEGLGYGYTF.

The chain has TRBV6-5 and TRBJ2-1; tentative D call: TRBD2 (5 bases). Trimming cost V 2 bases and J 9 bases, with 14 bases left between them. The CDR3 contains 14 residues. From germline, CDR1 is MNHEY and CDR2 SVGAGI. In nucleotides, the CDR3 is TGTGCCAGCAGTTACGTAGCCCCAAGCGGTGAGCAGTTCTTC. It encodes CASSYVAPSGEQFF.

The CDR3 nucleotides are TGTGCCATCAGTGGCGCAGGGACTAGCGCGGCTCAGACCCAGTACTTC. It encodes CAISGAGTSAAQTQYF. The rearrangement links TRBV10-3 to TRBJ2-5, with 10 bases aligning to TRBD2. Germline V gene lookup returns CDR1 ENHRY and CDR2 SYGVKD. Trimming removed 4 bases from V and 6 bases from J; junction bases left unmatched: 11. The CDR3 contains 16 residues.

This rearrangement joins TRBV28 to TRBJ2-1, with D maybe TRBD1 (5 bases). The CDR3 is 15 residues long. V gave up 3 bases and J gave up 4 bases, with 13 bases separating them. CDR1 is MDHEN, CDR2 SYDVKM, per germline. The CDR3 reads CASSLAQEYYNEQFF. As DNA, the CDR3 is TGTGCCAGCAGTTTGGCACAGGAATATTACAATGAGCAGTTCTTC. Looking up the rest from reference TRBV28 and TRBJ2-1 gives the full variable domain: DVKVTQSSRYLVKRTGEKVFLECVQDMDHENMFWYRQDPGLGLRLIYFSYDVKMKEKGDIPEGYSVSREKKERFSLILESASTNQTSMYLCASSLAQEYYNEQFFGPGTRLTVL.

The CDR3 is CASTPRGGYNEQFF. CDR3 coding DNA: TGTGCCAGTACCCCCAGGGGAGGGTACAATGAGCAGTTCTTC. This chain uses TRBV19 with TRBJ2-1; D is perhaps TRBD2 (7 bases). The germline V and J ends were trimmed by 7 bases and 4 bases, with 14 bases remaining between them. The germline V gene has CDR1 LNHDA and CDR2 SQIVND (reference sequence). The CDR3 sequence is 14 residues long. The full variable domain, rest sourced from reference TRBV19 and TRBJ2-1, is DGGITQSPKYLFRKEGQNVTLSCEQNLNHDAMYWYRQDPGQGLRLIYYSQIVNDFQKGDIAEGYSVSREKKESFPLTVTSAQKNPTAFYLCASTPRGGYNEQFFGPGTRLTVL.

The rearrangement uses TRBV2 and TRBJ1-2; TRBD1 agrees at 9 bases. Trimming at V came to 5 bases and at J to 7 bases, leaving 5 bases not matched to a gene. The CDR3 extends over 13 amino acids. The germline V gene has CDR1 SNHLY and CDR2 FYNNEI. The CDR3 reads CASSPRDRVGYTF. The CDR3 DNA is TGTGCCAGCAGTCCCCGGGACAGGGTTGGCTACACCTTC. The full variable domain, in which reference TRBV2 and TRBJ1-2 provide the parts outside the CDR3, is EPEVTQTPSHQVTQMGQEVILRCVPISNHLYFYWYRQILGQKVEFLVSFYNNEISEKSEIFDDQFSVERPDGSNFTLKIRSTKLEDSAMYFCASSPRDRVGYTFGSGTRLTVV.

The CDR3 reads CASSEGSVFVAYEQYF. CDR3 sequence (DNA): TGTGCCAGCAGTGAAGGCTCGGTTTTTGTAGCCTACGAGCAGTACTTC. This rearrangement joins TRBV2 to TRBJ2-7; D ambiguous. With 1 base removed from V and 2 bases from J, the gap between germline ends came to 15 bases. Germline V gives CDR1 SNHLY, CDR2 FYNNEI. The CDR3 is 16 residues long.

V and J are TRBV2 and TRBJ2-7; the D is unclear. The germline V and J ends were trimmed by 2 bases and 0 bases, with 23 bases remaining between them. The germline V gene has CDR1 SNHLY and CDR2 FYNNEI. This CDR3 contains 19 residues. This chain's CDR3 is CASSEPSLRVQKSSYEQYF. In DNA, the CDR3 is TGTGCCAGCAGTGAACCCTCCTTAAGGGTGCAGAAGTCCTCCTACGAGCAGTACTTC.

This sequence joins TRBV9 and TRBJ2-7, with TRBD2 identical over 12 bases. This CDR3 is built from 14 residues. The junction had 5 bases not matched to a gene; V was cut back by 4 bases and J by 6 bases. Germline V gene sequence: CDR1 SGDLS, CDR2 YYNGEE. CDR3 nucleotide sequence: TGTGCCAGCAGCCCATGGACTAGCGGGGCCGAGCAGTACTTC. Translating gives CASSPWTSGAEQYF.

This chain connects TRBV7-2 to TRBJ2-3; 12 bases agree with TRBD2. V dropped 3 bases and J dropped 5; count of bases not matched to a gene: 12. The CDR3 has 18 amino acids. CDR1 is SGHTA and CDR2 is FQGNSA in the germline V gene. The chain's CDR3 is CASSFNLAGGPKVDTQYF. In DNA form, the CDR3 reads TGTGCCAGCAGCTTTAACCTAGCGGGAGGGCCGAAGGTAGATACGCAGTATTTT. The variable domain in full, with the rest retrieved from reference TRBV7-2 and TRBJ2-3, is GAGVSQSPSNKVTEKGKDVELRCDPISGHTALYWYRQSLGQGLEFLIYFQGNSAPDKSGLPSDRFSAERTGGSVSTLTIQRTQQEDSAVYLCASSFNLAGGPKVDTQYFGPGTRLTVL.

V and J are TRBV7-9 and TRBJ1-5, with 8 positions matching TRBD1. Germline CDR1 is SEHNR and CDR2 is FQNEAQ (reference sequence). The CDR3 runs 18 residues. V was pared by 0 bases and J by 0 bases, with 7 bases of the junction left unmatched. The CDR3 is CASSLAGQGHFSNQPQHF. The CDR3 coding sequence is TGTGCCAGCAGCTTAGCCGGACAGGGACATTTTAGCAATCAGCCCCAGCATTTT.

This rearrangement joins TRBV6-6 to TRBJ2-7; 10 bases align to TRBD1. Germline CDR1 MNHNY, CDR2 SVGAGI (reference sequence). Losses at the gene ends were 7 bases for V and 5 bases for J; bases not matched to a gene: 8. This CDR3 has 14 residues. CDR3 protein: CASTPDRGLDEQYF. The CDR3 DNA reads TGTGCCAGCACCCCAGACAGGGGGCTGGACGAGCAGTACTTC.

The chain links TRBV5-1 to TRBJ2-1, with D perhaps matching TRBD2 (6 bases). The CDR3 is made up of 13 amino acids. Trimming left V 0 bases short and J 10 bases short, with 11 bases between. The germline V gene encodes CDR1 SGHRS and CDR2 YFSETQ. Here the CDR3 DNA reads TGCGCCAGCAGCTTGGCCTCCGCGGGAGAGCAGTTCTTC. Translated: CASSLASAGEQFF.

This clone was detected a few times. V gene TRBV30 combines with J gene TRBJ1-2; D is perhaps TRBD1 (6 bases). The CDR3 totals 12 residues. V was pared by 5 bases and J by 3 bases, with 10 bases between. CDR1 and CDR2 (germline): GTSNPN, SVGIG (reference sequence). This CDR3 is CAWQGLDYGYTF. The CDR3 DNA sequence: TGTGCCTGGCAGGGGTTAGACTATGGCTACACCTTC.

The gene calls are TRBV2 and TRBJ2-7; D not resolved. CDR1 SNHLY and CDR2 FYNNEI come from the germline V gene. CDR3 length: 15 residues. The V gene lost 7 bases and the J gene lost 5 bases, with 21 bases spanning the gap. CDR3 residues: CASTPTTRLDDEQYF. CDR3 DNA: TGTGCCAGCACCCCCACTACCCGCTTGGACGACGAGCAGTACTTC.

This rearrangement joins TRBV4-2 to TRBJ2-1; D ambiguous. The V gene lost 5 bases and the J gene lost 4 bases, with 9 bases spanning the gap. CDR1 and CDR2 (germline): LGHNA, YNFKEQ. CDR3 length: 13 amino acids. Written as DNA, the CDR3 is TGTGCCAGCAGCTTGTCGGTTTACAATGAGCAGTTCTTC. Amino acids: CASSLSVYNEQFF.

This chain uses TRBV11-2 with TRBJ2-1, with 7 bases identical to TRBD1. The CDR3 runs 13 residues. Germline lookup yields CDR1 SGHAT and CDR2 FQNNGV. V was clipped by 5 bases and J by 9 bases; unmatched bases: 7. CDR3 sequence reads: CASSEDRVGEQFF. The CDR3 DNA is TGTGCCAGCAGCGAAGACAGGGTTGGTGAGCAGTTCTTC.

J is TRBJ2-7 and V is TRBV11-3; D gene uncertain. From germline, CDR1 is SGHNT and CDR2 YENEEA. V was trimmed by 3 bases and J by 3 bases, leaving 15 bases between them. This CDR3 spans 15 amino acids. The CDR3 loop is CASSFTNDNRYEQYF. The CDR3 DNA is TGTGCCAGCAGCTTTACAAATGACAATCGCTACGAGCAGTACTTC. Full variable domain (rest looked up from reference TRBV11-3 and TRBJ2-7): EAGVVQSPRYKIIEKKQPVAFWCNPISGHNTLYWYLQNLGQGPELLIRYENEEAVDDSQLPKDRFSAERLKGVDSTLKIQPAELGDSAVYLCASSFTNDNRYEQYFGPGTRLTVT.

The V call is TRBV4-3, the J call TRBJ2-1; perhaps TRBD2 as D (6 bases). Trimming cost V 0 bases and J 4 bases, with 19 bases left between them. Germline CDR1 is LGHNA and CDR2 is YSLEER. The CDR3 extends over 18 amino acids. DNA for the CDR3: TGCGCCAGCAGCCAAGACGCTAGCGCTAGATATAATTACAATGAGCAGTTCTTC. Amino acids: CASSQDASARYNYNEQFF.

V usage is TRBV19 and J usage is TRBJ1-1; D gene uncertain. CDR3 length: 14 residues. Trimming shortened V by 0 bases and J by 10 bases, and 15 bases separated the two germline ends. CDR1 LNHDA and CDR2 SQIVND come from the germline V gene (reference sequence). The CDR3 region has the DNA TGTGCCAGTAGTATAGATCGACCAATCACGGGAGCTTTCTTT. It specifies CASSIDRPITGAFF.

The gene calls are TRBV2 and TRBJ2-1; 12 nucleotides align to TRBD1. CDR1 is SNHLY, CDR2 FYNNEI, per germline. The CDR3 covers 18 residues. V lost 6 bases, J lost 3 bases, and 12 bases stayed unmatched. This CDR3 is CASSAPGQGAKGYNEQFF. CDR3 DNA sequence: TGTGCCAGCAGCGCCCCGGGACAGGGGGCAAAAGGCTACAATGAGCAGTTCTTC.

The chain recombines TRBV27 with TRBJ1-2; D remains unclear. The V gene's germline CDR1 is MNHEY and CDR2 SMNVEV (reference sequence). V gave up 5 bases and J gave up 5 bases, with 15 bases separating them. The CDR3 spans 14 residues. The CDR3 DNA reads as TGTGCCAGCAGTATCGGAGGGTACCGATATGGCTACACCTTC. This codes for CASSIGGYRYGYTF.

This chain connects TRBV11-2 to TRBJ2-1, with D tentatively TRBD1 (5 bases). Trimming stripped 11 bases from V and 6 bases from J, with 11 bases between. Germline lookup yields CDR1 SGHAT and CDR2 FQNNGV. The CDR3 length is 11 residues. In DNA form, the CDR3 reads TGTGCCTCACAGGACCTCAATGAGCAGTTCTTC. Translation gives CASQDLNEQFF.

The rearrangement uses TRBV7-2 and TRBJ2-1; D may be TRBD1 or TRBD2 (7 bases each). The V gene lost 4 bases and the J gene lost 9 bases, with 10 bases spanning the gap. From germline, CDR1 is SGHTA and CDR2 FQGNSA. The CDR3 length is 12 residues. CDR3 sequence reads: CASSSRGGEQFF. DNA for the CDR3: TGTGCCAGCAGCTCCAGGGGGGGTGAGCAGTTCTTC.